This T cell receptor beta chain was recorded in a study of blood T cell repertoires in COVID-19. Overall study: Samples came from the United States, Italy and Spain, spanning acute and convalescent COVID-19. T cells, B-cell-depleted T cells, or PBMCs provided the cDNA or gDNA that served as material.

While infection was still active, Seattle patients were enrolled and then followed longitudinally. The trim removed 1 base at V and 1 base at J, leaving 5 bases unmatched. The germline CDR1 and CDR2 sequences are LGHNA and YNFKEQ. This CDR3 region has 17 residues. Source study methods: Reference gene primers were amplified, and this amplification served to estimate nucleated cell counts. Here immunoSEQ multiplex PCR was the method, and the copy in TCRdb shows in-frame clones only, minus some. V and J calls and clone size are copied from that table; D and trimming were computed from the DNA. The profile shows roughly 57,000 clones, around nine tenths of them singletons. This clone was observed once.

This rearrangement joins TRBV4-2 to TRBJ2-5; 11 nucleotides line up with TRBD2. The receptor was isolated from a woman aged 55-70 years with COVID-19, enrolled during active disease. The source material was peripheral blood. CDR3 in amino acids: CASSQVGTSGPQETQYF. CDR3 nucleotides: TGTGCCAGCAGCCAAGTCGGGACTAGCGGCCCCCAAGAGACCCAGTACTTC.